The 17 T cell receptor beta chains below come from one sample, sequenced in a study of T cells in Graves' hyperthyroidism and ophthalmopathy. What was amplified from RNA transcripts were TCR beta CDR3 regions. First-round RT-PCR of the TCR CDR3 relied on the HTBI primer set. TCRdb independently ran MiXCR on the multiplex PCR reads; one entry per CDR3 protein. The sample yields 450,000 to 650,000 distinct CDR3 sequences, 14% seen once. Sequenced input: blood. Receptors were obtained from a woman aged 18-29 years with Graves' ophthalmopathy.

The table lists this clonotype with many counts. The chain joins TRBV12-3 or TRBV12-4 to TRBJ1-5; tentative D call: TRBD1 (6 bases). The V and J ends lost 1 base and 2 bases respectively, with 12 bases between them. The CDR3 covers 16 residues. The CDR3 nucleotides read TGTGCCAGCAGTTTAGGGGGGGGCGCGGGCAATCAGCCCCAGCATTTT. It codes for CASSLGGGAGNQPQHF.

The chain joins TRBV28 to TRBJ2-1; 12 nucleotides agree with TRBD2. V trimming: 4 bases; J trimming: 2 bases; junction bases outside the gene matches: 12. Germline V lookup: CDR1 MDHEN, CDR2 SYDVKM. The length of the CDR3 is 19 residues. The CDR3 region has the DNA TGTGCCAGCAGTTCTCCGTCCGGGACTAGCGGGTGGCCCTACAATGAGCAGTTCTTC. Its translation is CASSSPSGTSGWPYNEQFF.

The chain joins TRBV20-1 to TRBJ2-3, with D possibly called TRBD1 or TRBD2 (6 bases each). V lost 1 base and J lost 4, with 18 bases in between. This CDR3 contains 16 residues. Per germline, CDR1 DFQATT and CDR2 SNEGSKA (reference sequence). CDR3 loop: CSARAPGLGGPDTQYF. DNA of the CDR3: TGCAGTGCTAGAGCCCCTGGTCTCGGGGGCCCAGATACGCAGTATTTT.

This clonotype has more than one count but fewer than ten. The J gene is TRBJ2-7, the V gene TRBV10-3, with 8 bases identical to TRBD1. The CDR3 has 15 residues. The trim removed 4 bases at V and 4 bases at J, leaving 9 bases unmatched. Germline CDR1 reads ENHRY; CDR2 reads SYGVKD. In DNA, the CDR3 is TGTGCCATCAGTGGCCAAGGACAGGGTGGGTACGAGCAGTACTTC. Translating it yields CAISGQGQGGYEQYF.

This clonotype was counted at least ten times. The CDR3 nucleotides are TGTGCCAGCAGTTTGGTTTACTTGAACACTGAAGCTTTCTTT. Residues: CASSLVYLNTEAFF. The J gene is TRBJ1-1, the V gene TRBV28; D is unresolved. From germline, CDR1 is MDHEN and CDR2 SYDVKM. CDR3 length: 14 amino acids. The V end lost 3 bases, the J end lost 0 bases, and 8 bases lay between the germline ends.

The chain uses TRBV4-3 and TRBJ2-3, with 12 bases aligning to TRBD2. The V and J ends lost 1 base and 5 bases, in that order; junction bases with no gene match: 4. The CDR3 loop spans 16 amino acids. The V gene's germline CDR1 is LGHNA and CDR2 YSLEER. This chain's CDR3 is CASSQGLAGALDTQYF. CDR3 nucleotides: TGCGCCAGCAGCCAAGGACTAGCGGGAGCGCTAGATACGCAGTATTTT.

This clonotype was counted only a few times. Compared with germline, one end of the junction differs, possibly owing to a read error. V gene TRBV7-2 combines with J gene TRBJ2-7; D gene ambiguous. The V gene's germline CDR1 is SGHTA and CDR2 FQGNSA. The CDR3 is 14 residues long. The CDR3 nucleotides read TGTGCCGGCAGCCCCCTTACCCTGTCGAACGAGCAGTACTTC. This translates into CAGSPLTLSNEQYF.

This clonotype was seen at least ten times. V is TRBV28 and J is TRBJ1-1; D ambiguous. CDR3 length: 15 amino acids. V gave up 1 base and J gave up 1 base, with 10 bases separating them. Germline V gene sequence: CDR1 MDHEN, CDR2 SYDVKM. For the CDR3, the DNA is TGTGCCAGCAGTTTATTTTCGGTTCCGAACACTGAAGCTTTCTTT. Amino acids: CASSLFSVPNTEAFF.

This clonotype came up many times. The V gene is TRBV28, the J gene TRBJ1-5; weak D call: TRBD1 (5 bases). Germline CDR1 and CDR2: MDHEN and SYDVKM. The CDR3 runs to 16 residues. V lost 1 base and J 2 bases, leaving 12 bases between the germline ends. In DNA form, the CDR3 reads TGTGCCAGCAGTTTATCCAGGGCTTGGGGCAATCAGCCCCAGCATTTT. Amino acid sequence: CASSLSRAWGNQPQHF.

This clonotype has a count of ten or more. The CDR3 sequence: CASSQGNEKLFF. CDR3 coding DNA: TGTGCCAGCTCCCAGGGAAACGAAAAACTGTTTTTT. The rearrangement uses TRBV28 and TRBJ1-4; tentatively, D is TRBD1 (5 bases). This CDR3 has 12 residues. Germline loops: CDR1 MDHEN, CDR2 SYDVKM. The germline V and J ends were trimmed by 8 bases and 8 bases, with 12 bases remaining between them.

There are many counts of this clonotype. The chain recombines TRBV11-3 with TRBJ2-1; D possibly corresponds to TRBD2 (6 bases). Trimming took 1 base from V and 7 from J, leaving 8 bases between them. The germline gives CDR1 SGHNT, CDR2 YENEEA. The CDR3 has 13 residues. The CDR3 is CASSLGGKNEQFF. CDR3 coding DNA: TGTGCCAGCAGCTTAGGCGGGAAAAATGAGCAGTTCTTC.

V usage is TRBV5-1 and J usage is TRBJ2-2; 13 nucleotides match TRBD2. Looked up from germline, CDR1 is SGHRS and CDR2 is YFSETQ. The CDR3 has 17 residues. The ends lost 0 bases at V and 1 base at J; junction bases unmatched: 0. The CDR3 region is CASSLGTSGRNTGELFF. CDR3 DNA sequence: TGCGCCAGCAGCTTGGGGACTAGCGGGAGGAACACCGGGGAGCTGTTTTTT.

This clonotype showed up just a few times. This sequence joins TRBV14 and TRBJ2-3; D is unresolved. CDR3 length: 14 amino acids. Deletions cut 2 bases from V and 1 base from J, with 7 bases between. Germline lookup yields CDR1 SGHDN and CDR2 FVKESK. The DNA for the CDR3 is TGTGCCAGCAGCCAAATGGACGGCACAGATACGCAGTATTTT. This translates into CASSQMDGTDTQYF.

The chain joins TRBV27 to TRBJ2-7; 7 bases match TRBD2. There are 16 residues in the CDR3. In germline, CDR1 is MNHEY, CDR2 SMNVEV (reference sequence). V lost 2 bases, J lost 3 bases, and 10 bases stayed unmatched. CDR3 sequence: CASSLEREVSYYEQYF. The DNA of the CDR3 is TGTGCCAGCAGTTTAGAACGGGAGGTATCCTACTACGAGCAGTACTTC.

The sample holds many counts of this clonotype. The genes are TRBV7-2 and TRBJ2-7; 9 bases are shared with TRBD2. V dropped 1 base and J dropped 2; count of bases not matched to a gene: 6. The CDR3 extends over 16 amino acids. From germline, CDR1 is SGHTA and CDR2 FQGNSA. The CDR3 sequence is CASSLGAGGLTYEQYF. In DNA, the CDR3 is TGTGCCAGCAGCTTAGGGGCGGGAGGGCTTACCTACGAGCAGTACTTC. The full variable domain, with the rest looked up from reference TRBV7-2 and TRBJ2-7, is GAGVSQSPSNKVTEKGKDVELRCDPISGHTALYWYRQSLGQGLEFLIYFQGNSAPDKSGLPSDRFSAERTGGSVSTLTIQRTQQEDSAVYLCASSLGAGGLTYEQYFGPGTRLTVT.

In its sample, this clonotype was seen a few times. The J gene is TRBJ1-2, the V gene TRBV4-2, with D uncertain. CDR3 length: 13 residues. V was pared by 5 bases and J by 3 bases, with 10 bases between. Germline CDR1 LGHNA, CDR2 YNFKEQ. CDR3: CASSGSKDYGYTF. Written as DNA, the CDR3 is TGTGCCAGCAGCGGCTCTAAGGACTATGGCTACACCTTC.

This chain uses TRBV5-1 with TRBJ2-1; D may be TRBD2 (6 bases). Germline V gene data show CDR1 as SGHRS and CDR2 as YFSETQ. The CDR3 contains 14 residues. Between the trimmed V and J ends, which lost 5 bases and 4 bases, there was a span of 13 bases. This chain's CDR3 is CASSRPSVYNEQFF. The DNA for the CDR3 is TGCGCCAGCAGTAGGCCTAGCGTGTACAATGAGCAGTTCTTC.